The 12 T cell receptor beta chains presented below share a single source sample, sequenced in a study of blood T cells in healthy people across ages. Primers used in a second PCR of about 6 to 12 cycles were a sample-barcoded 5' primer and a J-beta primer mix. MiXCR, run by TCRdb on the 5' RACE reads, gives a single entry per CDR3 protein. The data contain some 1,500,000 distinct CDR3 sequences, 42% of them singletons. The sequenced material came from blood. Receptors originate from a woman between 18 and 30 years old in good health.

The rearrangement uses TRBV5-1 and TRBJ2-2, with a possible D match to TRBD1 (6 bases). Germline V gene data show CDR1 as SGHRS and CDR2 as YFSETQ. The CDR3 runs to 14 residues. The V end was cut by 3 bases, the J end by 5 bases, with 11 bases between. The CDR3 spells CASSSNRETGELFF. In DNA form, the CDR3 reads TGCGCCAGCAGCTCCAACAGGGAAACCGGGGAGCTGTTTTTT.

The chain's CDR3 is CASSIYRVVTGELFF. In DNA, the CDR3 is TGTGCCAGCAGTATCTACAGGGTAGTCACCGGGGAGCTGTTTTTT. The rearrangement joins TRBV28 to TRBJ2-2; D perhaps matches TRBD1 (6 bases). The CDR3 runs to 15 residues. V lost 5 bases and J lost 4, with 14 bases in between. The germline CDR1 and CDR2 sequences are MDHEN and SYDVKM.

In this sample, this clonotype turned up a few times. This chain uses TRBV3-1 with TRBJ1-6; 9 positions agree with TRBD1. The germline V gene encodes CDR1 LGHDT and CDR2 YNNKEL (reference sequence). V dropped 0 bases and J dropped 9; count of bases not matched to a gene: 6. This CDR3 is built from 16 residues. The chain's CDR3 is CASSQDRDRDISPLHF. In DNA, the CDR3 is TGTGCCAGCAGCCAAGATCGGGACAGGGATATTTCACCCCTCCACTTT.

V and J are TRBV12-5 and TRBJ2-2; 7 bases are a match to TRBD1. This CDR3 is built from 16 residues. The germline V gene has CDR1 LGHNT and CDR2 FRNRAP. Losses at the gene ends were 0 bases for V and 4 bases for J; bases not matched to a gene: 5. The CDR3 sequence is CASGLVLTGFTGELFF. In DNA form, the CDR3 reads TGTGCTAGTGGTTTGGTACTGACAGGGTTCACCGGGGAGCTGTTTTTT. Combining the CDR3 with reference TRBV12-5 and TRBJ2-2 gives the whole variable domain DARVTQTPRHKVTEMGQEVTMRCQPILGHNTVFWYRQTMMQGLELLAYFRNRAPLDDSGMPKDRFSAEMPDATLATLKIQPSEPRDSAVYFCASGLVLTGFTGELFFGEGSRLTVL.

The chain links TRBV20-1 to TRBJ1-2; D perhaps matches TRBD1 (5 bases). This CDR3 region has 14 residues. With 3 bases removed from V and 0 bases from J, the gap between germline ends came to 11 bases. The germline V gene encodes CDR1 DFQATT and CDR2 SNEGSKA (reference sequence). The CDR3 nucleotides are TGCAGTGCTAGGGGGGGTGGGACTAACTATGGCTACACCTTC. It codes for CSARGGGTNYGYTF.

The rearrangement uses TRBV27 and TRBJ2-1, with D unresolved. With 4 bases removed from V and 5 bases from J, the gap between germline ends came to 12 bases. The CDR3 spans 14 residues. Germline-derived CDR1 and CDR2 are MNHEY and SMNVEV (reference sequence). The CDR3 reads CASSSFADNNEQFF. The CDR3 DNA sequence: TGTGCCAGCAGTTCTTTTGCAGACAACAATGAGCAGTTCTTC.

This clonotype was counted only a few times. This sequence joins TRBV10-3 and TRBJ2-1, with 8 bases identical to TRBD2. There are 14 residues in the CDR3. V shed 6 bases, J shed 4 bases, and the junction held 5 bases outside the gene matches. The germline gives CDR1 ENHRY, CDR2 SYGVKD. CDR3 protein: CAIRGIAGYNEQFF. The CDR3 DNA reads as TGTGCCATCAGGGGAATAGCGGGATACAATGAGCAGTTCTTC.

The CDR3 loop is CASRRQGVWTGELFF. Here the CDR3 DNA reads TGTGCCAGCAGGCGACAGGGGGTCTGGACCGGGGAGCTGTTTTTT. The V call is TRBV5-8, the J call TRBJ2-2; 9 bases match TRBD1. Germline trimming cut 5 bases from V and 5 bases from J; bases unmatched to any gene: 7. The CDR3 runs 15 residues. Germline V gene lookup returns CDR1 SGHTS and CDR2 YDEGEE.

This clonotype was seen a handful of times. This rearrangement joins TRBV28 to TRBJ2-1, with D maybe TRBD2 (6 bases). Germline V gene sequence: CDR1 MDHEN, CDR2 SYDVKM. The ends were cut back, 2 bases at V and 8 bases at J, with 16 bases in the middle. This CDR3 is 15 amino acids long. CDR3 amino acids: CASSLPTRGRDEQFF. DNA of the CDR3: TGTGCCAGCAGTTTACCCACGCGGGGACGAGATGAGCAGTTCTTC.

The rearrangement joins TRBV7-9 to TRBJ1-4; D ambiguous. The CDR3 is made up of 12 amino acids. Trimming pared 2 bases from V and 6 bases from J, leaving 4 bases between. Germline CDR1 reads SEHNR; CDR2 reads FQNEAQ (reference sequence). The CDR3 DNA follows: TGTGCCAGCAGCTTATTATATGAAAAACTGTTTTTT. Protein product: CASSLLYEKLFF.

The V gene is TRBV29-1, the J gene TRBJ2-5, with D perhaps matching TRBD1 or TRBD2 (6 bases each). Germline-derived CDR1 and CDR2 are SQVTM and ANQGSEA. V lost 4 bases and J lost 2, with 11 bases in between. The CDR3 has 13 residues. CDR3 nucleotide sequence: TGCAGCGTTGGAAGGGGGGCACAAGAGACCCAGTACTTC. As protein: CSVGRGAQETQYF.

This clonotype was detected once. The DNA for the CDR3 is TGCAGTGCTTCGGAACGGGACCTCATTCAGGGGCAGTACTTC. Translated: CSASERDLIQGQYF. The V gene is TRBV20-1, the J gene TRBJ2-5; the D gene is possibly TRBD1 (6 bases). V shed 5 bases and J shed 11 bases, with 24 bases lying between them. Germline assignment: CDR1 DFQATT and CDR2 SNEGSKA (reference sequence). The CDR3 is made up of 14 amino acids.